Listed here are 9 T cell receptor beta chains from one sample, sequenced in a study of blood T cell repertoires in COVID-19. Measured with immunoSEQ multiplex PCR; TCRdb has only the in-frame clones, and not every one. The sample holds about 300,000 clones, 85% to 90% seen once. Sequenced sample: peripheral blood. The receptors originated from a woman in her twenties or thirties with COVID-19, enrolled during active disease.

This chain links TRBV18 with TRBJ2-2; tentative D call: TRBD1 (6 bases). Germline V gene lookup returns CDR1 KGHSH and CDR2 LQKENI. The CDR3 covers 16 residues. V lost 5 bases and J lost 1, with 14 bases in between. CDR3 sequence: CASSNLQGMNTGELFF. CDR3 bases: TGTGCCAGCTCAAACCTACAGGGTATGAACACCGGGGAGCTGTTTTTT. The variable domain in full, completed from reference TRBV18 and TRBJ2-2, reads NAGVMQNPRHLVRRRGQEARLRCSPMKGHSHVYWYRQLPEEGLKFMVYLQKENIIDESGMPKERFSAEFPKEGPSILRIQQVVRGDSAAYFCASSNLQGMNTGELFFGEGSRLTVL.

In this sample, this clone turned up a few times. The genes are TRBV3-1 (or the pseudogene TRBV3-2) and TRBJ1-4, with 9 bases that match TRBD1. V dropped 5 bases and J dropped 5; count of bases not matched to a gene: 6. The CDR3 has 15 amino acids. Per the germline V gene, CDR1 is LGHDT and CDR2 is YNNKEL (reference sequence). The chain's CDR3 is CASSFTGGPNEKLFF. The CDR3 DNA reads TGTGCCAGCAGCTTTACAGGGGGCCCGAATGAAAAACTGTTTTTT.

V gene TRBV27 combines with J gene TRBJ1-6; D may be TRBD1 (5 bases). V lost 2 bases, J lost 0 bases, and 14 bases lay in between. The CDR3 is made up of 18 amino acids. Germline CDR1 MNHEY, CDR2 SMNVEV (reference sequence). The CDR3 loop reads CASSLTGAMSSYNSPLHF. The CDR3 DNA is TGTGCCAGCAGTTTAACAGGAGCCATGAGCTCCTATAATTCACCCCTCCACTTT.

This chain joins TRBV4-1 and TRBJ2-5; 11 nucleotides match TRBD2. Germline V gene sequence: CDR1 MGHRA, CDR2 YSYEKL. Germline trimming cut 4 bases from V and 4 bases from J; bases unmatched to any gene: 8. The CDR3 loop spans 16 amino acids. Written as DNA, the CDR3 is TGCGCCAGCAGCCTTGGGGTAGCGGGGGGGAGAGAGACCCAGTACTTC. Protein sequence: CASSLGVAGGRETQYF.

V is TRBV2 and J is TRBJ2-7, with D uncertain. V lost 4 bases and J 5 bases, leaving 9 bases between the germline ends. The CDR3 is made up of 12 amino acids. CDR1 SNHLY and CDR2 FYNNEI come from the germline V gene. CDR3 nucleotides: TGTGCCAGCAGTGGAGACTCTAACGAGCAGTACGTC. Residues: CASSGDSNEQYV.

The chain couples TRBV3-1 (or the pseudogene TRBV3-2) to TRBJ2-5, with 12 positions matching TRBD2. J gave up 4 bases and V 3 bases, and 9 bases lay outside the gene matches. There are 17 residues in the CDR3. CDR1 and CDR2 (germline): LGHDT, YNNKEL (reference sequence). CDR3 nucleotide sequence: TGTGCCAGCAGCCACCCCGGGCTAGCGGGGGGGAGAGAGACCCAGTACTTC. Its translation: CASSHPGLAGGRETQYF.

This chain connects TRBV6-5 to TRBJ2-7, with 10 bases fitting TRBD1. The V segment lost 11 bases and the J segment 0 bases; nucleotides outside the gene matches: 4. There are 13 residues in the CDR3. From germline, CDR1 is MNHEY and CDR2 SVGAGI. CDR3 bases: TGTGCCGGCCGGGACAGGGGCTCCTACGAGCAGTACTTC. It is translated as CAGRDRGSYEQYF.

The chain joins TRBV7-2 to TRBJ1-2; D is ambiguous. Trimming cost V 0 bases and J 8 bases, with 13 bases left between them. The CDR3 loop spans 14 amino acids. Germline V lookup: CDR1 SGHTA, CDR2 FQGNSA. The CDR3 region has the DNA TGTGCCAGCAGCTTAGCGCGGAACGTTCTAGGCTACACCTTC. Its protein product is CASSLARNVLGYTF. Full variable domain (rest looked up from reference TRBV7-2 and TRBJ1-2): GAGVSQSPSNKVTEKGKDVELRCDPISGHTALYWYRQSLGQGLEFLIYFQGNSAPDKSGLPSDRFSAERTGGSVSTLTIQRTQQEDSAVYLCASSLARNVLGYTFGSGTRLTVV.

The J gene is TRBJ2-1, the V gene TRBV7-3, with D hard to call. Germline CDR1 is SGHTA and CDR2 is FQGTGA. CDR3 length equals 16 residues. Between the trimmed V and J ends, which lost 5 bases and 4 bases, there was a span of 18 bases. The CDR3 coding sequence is TGTGCCAGCAGCCCTCGGCCAGGTCGTGCGTACAATGAGCAGTTCTTC. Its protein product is CASSPRPGRAYNEQFF.